The rows below give T cell receptor beta chains drawn from one sample of a study of T cell changes during pregnancy in multiple sclerosis. The data were produced by immunoSEQ multiplex PCR, yet TCRdb's version contains in-frame clones alone and is incomplete. The sample shows tens of thousands of clones, roughly nine tenths of them seen only once. The sample was peripheral blood, taken in the second trimester of pregnancy. These receptors were taken from a female donor in good health, enrolled as a control in a pregnancy study. Each CDR3 is given with its conserved first and last residue. D genes are given only for firm matches. The size of a clone is reported for some rows only, either as once, few or many, or as a class for expanded clones.

abundance,j_gene,d_gene,v_gene,CDR3nt,CDR3aa
-,TRBJ1-5,TRBD1,TRBV13,TGTGCCAGCAGCCCACAGGGGGAAGGCAATCAGCCCCAGCATTTT,CASSPQGEGNQPQHF
once,TRBJ1-2,-,TRBV4-1,TGCGCCAGCAGCCGGGTCGAGGGCGCGACCTATGGCTACACCTTC,CASSRVEGATYGYTF
-,TRBJ1-2,TRBD1,TRBV4-2,TGTGCCAGCAGCCAAGGAGGTCTTCAGGGGGATAGCTATGGCTACACCTTC,CASSQGGLQGDSYGYTF
-,TRBJ1-1,-,TRBV12-5,TGTGCTAGTGGTTTGGTACGGCAGGGTTGGAACACTGAAGCTTTCTTT,CASGLVRQGWNTEAFF
-,TRBJ2-7,TRBD1,TRBV6-5,TGTGCCACCCGACGACAGGGGTTTTACGAGCAGTACTTC,CATRRQGFYEQYF
-,TRBJ2-1,-,TRBV6-6,TGTGCCAGCAGCGACCGGGTGCCGGGCTACAATGAGCAGTTCTTC,CASSDRVPGYNEQFF
once,TRBJ1-1,TRBD1,TRBV5-1,TGCGCCAGCAGCCCGAGGACAGGGGGAAACACTGAAGCTTTCTTT,CASSPRTGGNTEAFF
-,TRBJ1-1,-,TRBV28,TGTGCCAGCAGTCCCACAGGGCCAGAAGCTTTCTTT,CASSPTGPEAFF
-,TRBJ2-7,TRBD1,TRBV5-8,TGTGCCAGCAGCCGCATCCGGGACAGGTTCTACGAGCAGTACTTC,CASSRIRDRFYEQYF
-,TRBJ2-3,TRBD1,TRBV7-9,TGTGCCAGCAGCCCCAACAGGGACAGCCCGATTGATACGCAGTATTTT,CASSPNRDSPIDTQYF
-,TRBJ2-7,TRBD2,TRBV4-1,TGCGCCAGCGGAAGCGGGGGGCTATCCTACGAGCAGTACTTC,CASGSGGLSYEQYF
-,TRBJ1-1,-,TRBV7-2,TGTGCCAGCAGCTCACGGAGCGGGGCCCGTGAAGCTTTCTTT,CASSSRSGAREAFF
-,TRBJ1-2,-,TRBV7-2,TGTGCCAGCAGCTTAGATACTAACTATGGCTACACCTTC,CASSLDTNYGYTF
-,TRBJ1-4,-,TRBV6-5,TGTGCCAGCAGTACCGCCCGGTTGGCTAATGAAAAACTGTTTTTT,CASSTARLANEKLFF
-,TRBJ2-5,-,TRBV7-2,TGTGCCAGCAGCTTAGGGGGCCCGGACCAGTACTTC,CASSLGGPDQYF
-,TRBJ2-7,-,TRBV27,TGTGCCAGCAGTCCCATCTACAGCTTGGTCAACTACGAGCAGTACTTC,CASSPIYSLVNYEQYF
-,TRBJ2-3,TRBD1,TRBV7-3,TGTGCCAGCAGCTCCTGGGACAGGGTGGGCACAGATACGCAGTATTTT,CASSSWDRVGTDTQYF
-,TRBJ1-1,-,TRBV5-1,TGCGCCAGCAGCTTGGAAGGGGGAAAGGGAACTGAAGCTTTCTTT,CASSLEGGKGTEAFF
once,TRBJ2-7,-,TRBV6-6,TGTGCCAGCAGTTACTCCACCATGGTACTCTACGAGCAGTACTTC,CASSYSTMVLYEQYF
-,TRBJ2-3,TRBD2,TRBV6-5,TGTGCCAGCAAGCCTGAGCGGGGGAGAGCAGATACGCAGTATTTT,CASKPERGRADTQYF
-,TRBJ2-5,-,TRBV21-1,TGTGCCAGCAGAGACAGTAAAGAGACCCAGTACTTC,CASRDSKETQYF
-,TRBJ1-5,-,TRBV4-3,TGCGCCAGCAGCCCCTGGACAAATCAGCCCCAGCATTTT,CASSPWTNQPQHF